This passage covers 4 T cell receptor beta chains from one sample sequenced in a study of T cell responses to AZD1222 COVID-19 vaccine. TCRdb's copy holds only in-frame clones and misses some; the assay was immunoSEQ multiplex PCR. This sample has roughly 150,000 clones, with roughly 89% found just once. The sample was peripheral blood, taken 28 days after the second AZD1222 dose. These receptors all stem from an adult who received the AZD1222 COVID-19 vaccine.

This rearrangement joins TRBV7-9 to TRBJ1-6, with D hard to call. V dropped 6 bases and J dropped 10 bases, with 13 bases sitting between them. The CDR3 has 13 amino acids. Germline V gives CDR1 SEHNR, CDR2 FQNEAQ (reference sequence). CDR3 loop: CASRRETSSPLHF. The CDR3 bases are TGTGCCAGCAGACGGGAAACCTCGTCACCCCTCCACTTT.

The chain employs TRBV11-2 and TRBJ2-3; no firm D call. Trimming took off 0 bases at V and 3 bases at J, with 10 bases between the two ends. Germline lookup yields CDR1 SGHAT and CDR2 FQNNGV. This CDR3 has 15 residues. CDR3 sequence: CASSLDARLTDTQYF. CDR3 coding DNA: TGTGCCAGCAGCTTAGATGCTAGATTAACAGATACGCAGTATTTT.

The chain couples TRBV7-9 to TRBJ2-4; tentative D call: TRBD1 (6 bases). CDR1 is SEHNR, CDR2 FQNEAQ, per germline (reference sequence). The CDR3 is 14 amino acids. Trimming pared 4 bases from V and 0 bases from J, leaving 7 bases between. For the CDR3, the DNA is TGTGCCAGCAGCTGGACAGAAGCCAAAAACATTCAGTACTTC. This encodes CASSWTEAKNIQYF. The full variable domain, rest sourced from reference TRBV7-9 and TRBJ2-4, is DTGVSQNPRHKITKRGQNVTFRCDPISEHNRLYWYRQTLGQGPEFLTYFQNEAQLEKSRLLSDRFSAERPKGSFSTLEIQRTEQGDSAMYLCASSWTEAKNIQYFGAGTRLSVL.

V and J are TRBV5-1 and TRBJ1-6; D is ambiguous. Germline CDR1 SGHRS, CDR2 YFSETQ. The CDR3 runs to 15 residues. The germline V and J ends were trimmed by 0 bases and 7 bases, with 11 bases remaining between them. The CDR3, as DNA: TGCGCCAGCAGCTTGGAGGCTCGGAGGAATTCACCCCTCCACTTT. Protein sequence: CASSLEARRNSPLHF. The entire variable domain, with the rest obtained from reference TRBV5-1 and TRBJ1-6, is as follows: KAGVTQTPRYLIKTRGQQVTLSCSPISGHRSVSWYQQTPGQGLQFLFEYFSETQRNKGNFPGRFSGRQFSNSRSEMNVSTLELGDSALYLCASSLEARRNSPLHFGNGTRLTVT.